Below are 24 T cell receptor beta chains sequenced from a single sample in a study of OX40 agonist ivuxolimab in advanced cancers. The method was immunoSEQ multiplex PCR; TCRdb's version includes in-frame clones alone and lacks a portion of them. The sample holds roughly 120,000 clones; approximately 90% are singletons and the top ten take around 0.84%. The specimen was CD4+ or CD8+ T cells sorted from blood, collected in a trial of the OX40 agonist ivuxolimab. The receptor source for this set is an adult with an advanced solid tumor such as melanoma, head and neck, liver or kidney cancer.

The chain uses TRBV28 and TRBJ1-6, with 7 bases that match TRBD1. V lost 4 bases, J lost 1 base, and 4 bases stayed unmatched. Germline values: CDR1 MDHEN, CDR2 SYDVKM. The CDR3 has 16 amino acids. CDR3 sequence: CASSSSTGSYNSPLHF. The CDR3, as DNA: TGTGCCAGCAGTTCCTCGACAGGGTCCTATAATTCACCCCTCCACTTT. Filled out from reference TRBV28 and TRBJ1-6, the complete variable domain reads DVKVTQSSRYLVKRTGEKVFLECVQDMDHENMFWYRQDPGLGLRLIYFSYDVKMKEKGDIPEGYSVSREKKERFSLILESASTNQTSMYLCASSSSTGSYNSPLHFGNGTRLTVT.

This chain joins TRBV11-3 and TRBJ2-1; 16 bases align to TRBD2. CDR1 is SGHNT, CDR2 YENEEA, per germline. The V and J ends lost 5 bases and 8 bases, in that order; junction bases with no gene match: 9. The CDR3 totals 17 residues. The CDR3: CASSLAGTSGRADEQFF. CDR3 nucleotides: TGTGCCAGCAGCCTCGCCGGGACTAGCGGGAGGGCCGATGAGCAGTTCTTC.

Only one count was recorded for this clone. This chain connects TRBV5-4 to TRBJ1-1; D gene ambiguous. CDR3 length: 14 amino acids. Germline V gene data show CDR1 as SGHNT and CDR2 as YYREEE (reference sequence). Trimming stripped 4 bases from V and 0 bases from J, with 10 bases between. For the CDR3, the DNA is TGTGCCAGCAGCCAGCAGTCCATGAACACTGAAGCTTTCTTT. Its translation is CASSQQSMNTEAFF. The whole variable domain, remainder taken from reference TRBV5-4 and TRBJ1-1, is ETGVTQSPTHLIKTRGQQVTLRCSSQSGHNTVSWYQQALGQGPQFIFQYYREEENGRGNFPPRFSGLQFPNYSSELNVNALELDDSALYLCASSQQSMNTEAFFGQGTRLTVV.

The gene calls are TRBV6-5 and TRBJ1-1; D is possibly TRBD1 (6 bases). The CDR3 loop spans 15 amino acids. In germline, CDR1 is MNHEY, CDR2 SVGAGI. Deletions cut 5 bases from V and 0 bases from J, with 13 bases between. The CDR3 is CASSITGQLNTEAFF. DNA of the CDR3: TGTGCCAGCAGTATAACCGGACAGTTGAACACTGAAGCTTTCTTT.

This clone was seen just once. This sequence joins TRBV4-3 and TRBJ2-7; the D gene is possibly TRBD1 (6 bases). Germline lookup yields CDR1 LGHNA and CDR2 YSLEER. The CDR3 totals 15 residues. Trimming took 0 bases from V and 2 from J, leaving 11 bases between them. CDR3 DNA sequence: TGCGCCAGCAGCCAAGATTACAGGGAAACCTACGAGCAGTACTTC. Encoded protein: CASSQDYRETYEQYF.

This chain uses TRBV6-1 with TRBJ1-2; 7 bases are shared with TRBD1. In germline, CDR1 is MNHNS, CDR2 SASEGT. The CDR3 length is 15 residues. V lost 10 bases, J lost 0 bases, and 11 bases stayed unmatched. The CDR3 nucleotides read TGTGCCACCAGAAGGGACAGCGGAGCTAACTATGGCTACACCTTC. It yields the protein CATRRDSGANYGYTF.

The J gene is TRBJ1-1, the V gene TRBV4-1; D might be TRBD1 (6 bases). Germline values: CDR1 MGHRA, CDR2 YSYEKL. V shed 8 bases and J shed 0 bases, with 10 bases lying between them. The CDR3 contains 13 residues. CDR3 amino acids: CASGGHMNTEAFF. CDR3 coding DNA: TGCGCCAGCGGGGGACACATGAACACTGAAGCTTTCTTT.

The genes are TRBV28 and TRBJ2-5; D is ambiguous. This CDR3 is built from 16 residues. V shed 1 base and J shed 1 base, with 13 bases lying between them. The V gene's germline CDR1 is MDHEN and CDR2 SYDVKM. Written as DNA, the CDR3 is TGTGCCAGCAGTTTATTTGCCATAAAGATCCAAGAGACCCAGTACTTC. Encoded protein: CASSLFAIKIQETQYF.

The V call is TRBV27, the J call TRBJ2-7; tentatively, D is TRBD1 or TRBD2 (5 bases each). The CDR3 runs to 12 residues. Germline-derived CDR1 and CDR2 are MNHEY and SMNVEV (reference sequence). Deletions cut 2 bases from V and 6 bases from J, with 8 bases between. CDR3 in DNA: TGTGCCAGCAGTTTAGGGGCGGGCGAGCAGTACTTC. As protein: CASSLGAGEQYF.

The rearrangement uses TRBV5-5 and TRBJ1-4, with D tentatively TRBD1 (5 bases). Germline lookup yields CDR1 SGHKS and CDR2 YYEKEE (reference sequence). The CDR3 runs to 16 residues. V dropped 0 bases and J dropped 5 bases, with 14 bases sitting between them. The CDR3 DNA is TGTGCCAGCAGCTTGGGCTTGGGGGATCCGAATGAAAAACTGTTTTTT. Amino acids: CASSLGLGDPNEKLFF.

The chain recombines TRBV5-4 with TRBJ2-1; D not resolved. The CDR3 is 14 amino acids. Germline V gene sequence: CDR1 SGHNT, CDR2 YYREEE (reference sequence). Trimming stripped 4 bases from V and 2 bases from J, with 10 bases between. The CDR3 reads CASSTEAPYNEQFF. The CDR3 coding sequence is TGTGCCAGCAGCACCGAGGCCCCCTACAATGAGCAGTTCTTC.

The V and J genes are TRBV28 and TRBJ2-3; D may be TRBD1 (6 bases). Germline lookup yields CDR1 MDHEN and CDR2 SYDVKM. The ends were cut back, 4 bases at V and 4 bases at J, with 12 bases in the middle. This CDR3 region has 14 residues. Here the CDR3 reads CASSSPGAADTQYF. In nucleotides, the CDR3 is TGTGCCAGCAGTTCCCCAGGGGCAGCAGATACGCAGTATTTT.

The CDR3 reads CASSHVAGPSYNEQFF. CDR3 in DNA: TGTGCCAGCTCACACGTAGCGGGACCCTCCTACAATGAGCAGTTCTTC. V gene TRBV18 combines with J gene TRBJ2-1; 8 nucleotides align to TRBD2. Per germline, CDR1 KGHSH and CDR2 LQKENI. V was pared by 4 bases and J by 0 bases, with 5 bases of the junction left unmatched. CDR3 length equals 16 residues.

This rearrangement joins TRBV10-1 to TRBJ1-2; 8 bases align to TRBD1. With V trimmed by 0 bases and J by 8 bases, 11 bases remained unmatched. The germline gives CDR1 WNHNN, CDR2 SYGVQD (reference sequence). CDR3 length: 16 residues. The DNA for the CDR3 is TGCGCCAGCAGTGAGTCCGGACAGGGTGGCGGCGGAGGCTACACCTTC. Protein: CASSESGQGGGGGYTF.

This CDR3 is CASSWDGQDRSTDTQYF. CDR3 nucleotide sequence: TGCGCCAGCAGCTGGGATGGTCAGGACAGGAGCACAGATACGCAGTATTTT. The chain is built from TRBV5-1 and TRBJ2-3, with 7 nucleotides matching TRBD1. Germline assignment: CDR1 SGHRS and CDR2 YFSETQ. The CDR3 has 17 amino acids. Trimming at V came to 3 bases and at J to 0 bases, leaving 10 bases not matched to a gene.

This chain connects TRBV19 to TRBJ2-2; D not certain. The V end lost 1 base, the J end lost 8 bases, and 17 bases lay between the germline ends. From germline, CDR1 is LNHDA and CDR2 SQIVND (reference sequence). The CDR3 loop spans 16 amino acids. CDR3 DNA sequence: TGTGCCAGTAGTATAGGAAAGGGCGGCCCGACGGGGGAGCTGTTTTTT. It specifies CASSIGKGGPTGELFF.

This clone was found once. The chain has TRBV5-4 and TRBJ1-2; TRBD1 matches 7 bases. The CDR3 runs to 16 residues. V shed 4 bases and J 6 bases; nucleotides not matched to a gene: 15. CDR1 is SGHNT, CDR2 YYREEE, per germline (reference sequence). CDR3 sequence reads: CASSPPKRQGSNGYTF. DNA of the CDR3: TGTGCCAGCAGCCCGCCTAAGAGACAGGGCTCTAATGGCTACACCTTC.

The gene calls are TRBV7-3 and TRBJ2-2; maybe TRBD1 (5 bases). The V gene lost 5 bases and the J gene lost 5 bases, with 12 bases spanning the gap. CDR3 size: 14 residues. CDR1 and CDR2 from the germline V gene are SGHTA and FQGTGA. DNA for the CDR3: TGTGCCAGCAGCACCGCCCAGGGAACCGGGGAGCTGTTTTTT. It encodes CASSTAQGTGELFF.

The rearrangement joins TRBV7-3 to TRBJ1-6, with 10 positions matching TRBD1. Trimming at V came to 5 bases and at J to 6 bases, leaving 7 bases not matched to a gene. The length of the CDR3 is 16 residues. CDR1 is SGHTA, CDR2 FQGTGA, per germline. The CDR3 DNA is TGTGCCAGCAGCCCCACGGGGGACAGGGGTAATTCACCCCTCCACTTT. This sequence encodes CASSPTGDRGNSPLHF.

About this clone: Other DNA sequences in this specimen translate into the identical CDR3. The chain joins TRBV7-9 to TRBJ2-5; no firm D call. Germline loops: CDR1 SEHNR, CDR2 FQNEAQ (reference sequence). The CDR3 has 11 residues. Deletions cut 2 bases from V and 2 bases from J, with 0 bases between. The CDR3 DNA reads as TGTGCCAGCAGCTTACAAGAGACCCAGTACTTC. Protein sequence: CASSLQETQYF.

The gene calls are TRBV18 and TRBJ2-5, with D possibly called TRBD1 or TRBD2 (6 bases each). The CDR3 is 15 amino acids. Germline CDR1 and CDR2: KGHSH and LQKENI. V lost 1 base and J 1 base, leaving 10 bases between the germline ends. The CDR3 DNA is TGTGCCAGCTCACCACAGGGGGGTTTCCAAGAGACCCAGTACTTC. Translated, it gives CASSPQGGFQETQYF. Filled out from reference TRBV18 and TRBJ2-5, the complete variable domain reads NAGVMQNPRHLVRRRGQEARLRCSPMKGHSHVYWYRQLPEEGLKFMVYLQKENIIDESGMPKERFSAEFPKEGPSILRIQQVVRGDSAAYFCASSPQGGFQETQYFGPGTRLLVL.

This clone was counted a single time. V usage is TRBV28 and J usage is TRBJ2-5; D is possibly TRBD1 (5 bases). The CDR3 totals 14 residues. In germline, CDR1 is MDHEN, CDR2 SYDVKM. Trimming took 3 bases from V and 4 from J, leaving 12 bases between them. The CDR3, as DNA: TGTGCCAGCAGTTTGACAGCCTCGGGAGAGACCCAGTACTTC. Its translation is CASSLTASGETQYF.

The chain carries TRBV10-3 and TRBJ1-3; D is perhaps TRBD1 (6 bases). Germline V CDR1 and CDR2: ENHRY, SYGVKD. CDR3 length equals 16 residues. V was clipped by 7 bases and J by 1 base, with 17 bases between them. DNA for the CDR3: TGTGCCATCATCACGGGACACTCGGCATCTGGAAACACCATATATTTT. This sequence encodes CAIITGHSASGNTIYF.

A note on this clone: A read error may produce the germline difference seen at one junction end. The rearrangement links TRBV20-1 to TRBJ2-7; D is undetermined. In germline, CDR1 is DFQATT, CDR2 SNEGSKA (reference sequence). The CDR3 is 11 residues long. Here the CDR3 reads CSARGGREADF. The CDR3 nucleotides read TGCAGTGCTAGAGGAGGAAGGGAAGCCGACTTC.